Listed here are 27 T cell receptor beta chains from one sample, sequenced in a study of blood T cell repertoires in COVID-19. This table comes from immunoSEQ multiplex PCR, and its TCRdb copy is limited to in-frame clones, with some not included. This table has under 400,000 clones, around 91% appearing once. The source material was peripheral blood. These receptor sequences come from a man aged 18 to 29 with active or convalescent COVID-19.

V is TRBV28 and J is TRBJ1-1; D possibly corresponds to TRBD1 (6 bases). Germline values: CDR1 MDHEN, CDR2 SYDVKM. The CDR3 is made up of 13 amino acids. Trimming stripped 10 bases from V and 0 bases from J, with 12 bases between. Here the CDR3 reads CATTGQMNTEAFF. The CDR3 DNA follows: TGTGCCACCACTGGACAGATGAACACTGAAGCTTTCTTT. Drawing the rest from reference TRBV28 and TRBJ1-1, the complete variable domain is DVKVTQSSRYLVKRTGEKVFLECVQDMDHENMFWYRQDPGLGLRLIYFSYDVKMKEKGDIPEGYSVSREKKERFSLILESASTNQTSMYLCATTGQMNTEAFFGQGTRLTVV.

The chain carries TRBV28 and TRBJ1-1, with a tentative D call TRBD1 (5 bases). This CDR3 region has 17 residues. Germline V gene data show CDR1 as MDHEN and CDR2 as SYDVKM. The V gene lost 4 bases and the J gene lost 1 base, with 19 bases spanning the gap. CDR3 nucleotide sequence: TGTGCCAGCAGTTCGGGCCTGGAGGGGATATGGAACACTGAAGCTTTCTTT. Amino acid sequence: CASSSGLEGIWNTEAFF. Combining the CDR3 with reference TRBV28 and TRBJ1-1 gives the whole variable domain DVKVTQSSRYLVKRTGEKVFLECVQDMDHENMFWYRQDPGLGLRLIYFSYDVKMKEKGDIPEGYSVSREKKERFSLILESASTNQTSMYLCASSSGLEGIWNTEAFFGQGTRLTVV.

Details on this clone: The sample carries other DNA sequences with the same CDR3. This chain connects TRBV28 to TRBJ1-1; perhaps TRBD1 as D (5 bases). V lost 4 bases to trimming and J lost 7 bases, with 10 bases between them. Germline CDR1 reads MDHEN; CDR2 reads SYDVKM. CDR3 length: 12 amino acids. In DNA form, the CDR3 reads TGTGCCAGCAGTTCCAGGGTTGGTGAAGCTTTCTTT. Translation gives CASSSRVGEAFF.

This clone was seen a handful of times. V is TRBV6-6 and J is TRBJ1-4, with a tentative D call TRBD1 (6 bases). Germline CDR1 MNHNY, CDR2 SVGAGI (reference sequence). The CDR3 loop spans 15 amino acids. V was clipped by 6 bases and J by 2 bases, with 13 bases between them. The CDR3 coding sequence is TGTGCCAGCAGCCCCAGGGGCACGACTAATGAAAAACTGTTTTTT. It codes for CASSPRGTTNEKLFF.

This clone showed up just a few times. The V call is TRBV5-1, the J call TRBJ2-7; 10 positions match TRBD2. The junction had 0 bases not matched to a gene; V was cut back by 0 bases and J by 0 bases. Germline loops: CDR1 SGHRS, CDR2 YFSETQ. This CDR3 contains 15 residues. The CDR3 is CASSLASGSSYEQYF. The CDR3 DNA is TGCGCCAGCAGCTTGGCTAGCGGGAGCTCCTACGAGCAGTACTTC.

The chain uses TRBV5-5 and TRBJ1-4; D ambiguous. The CDR3 sequence is 15 residues long. Germline CDR1 and CDR2: SGHKS and YYEKEE (reference sequence). Trimming pared 2 bases from V and 8 bases from J, leaving 16 bases between. The DNA for the CDR3 is TGTGCCAGCAGCTTAGTTGACGGGGAGGGCGAAAAACTGTTTTTT. Translating gives CASSLVDGEGEKLFF.

This clone was picked up one time. The chain combines TRBV27 with TRBJ1-4, with 10 bases matching TRBD1. V dropped 5 bases and J dropped 8; count of bases not matched to a gene: 5. Germline-derived CDR1 and CDR2 are MNHEY and SMNVEV (reference sequence). The CDR3 loop spans 14 amino acids. The CDR3 DNA is TGTGCCAGCAGTCGGACAGGGGGATTAGAAAAACTGTTTTTT. Protein: CASSRTGGLEKLFF.

The V gene is TRBV28, the J gene TRBJ2-7, with D unclear. CDR1 MDHEN and CDR2 SYDVKM come from the germline V gene. The CDR3 sequence is 15 residues long. V was pared by 6 bases and J by 0 bases, with 15 bases between. In nucleotides, the CDR3 is TGTGCCAGCAGACCTAGAGTAAAGCCCTCCTACGAGCAGTACTTC. Translation: CASRPRVKPSYEQYF.

The rearrangement uses TRBV15 and TRBJ1-3; D perhaps matches TRBD1 (6 bases). CDR1 LNHNV and CDR2 YYDKDF come from the germline V gene (reference sequence). Trimming cost V 0 bases and J 2 bases, with 20 bases left between them. This CDR3 is 19 amino acids long. In DNA form, the CDR3 reads TGTGCCACCAGCAGAGACCGGACAGCCTTCTCCGGAACTGGAAACACCATATATTTT. It is translated as CATSRDRTAFSGTGNTIYF.

The chain carries TRBV28 and TRBJ2-7, with 9 bases aligning to TRBD2. The CDR3 has 14 residues. V trimming: 8 bases; J trimming: 6 bases; junction bases outside the gene matches: 11. CDR1 and CDR2 (germline): MDHEN, SYDVKM. DNA for the CDR3: TGTGCCAGCGCGTTCTTGGCTAGCGGGATCGAGCAGTACTTC. This sequence encodes CASAFLASGIEQYF.

The chain combines TRBV5-1 with TRBJ2-1, with D possibly TRBD1 on 6 matching bases. From germline, CDR1 is SGHRS and CDR2 YFSETQ. CDR3 length: 16 residues. The V end was cut by 0 bases, the J end by 1 base, with 11 bases between. The CDR3, as DNA: TGCGCCAGCAGCTTGGGTGGGGGCGAATCCTACAATGAGCAGTTCTTC. As protein: CASSLGGGESYNEQFF.

The V call is TRBV5-6, the J call TRBJ1-2; D is ambiguous. The CDR3 has 18 amino acids. Germline V lookup: CDR1 SGHDT, CDR2 YYEEEE. Trimming removed 0 bases from V and 5 bases from J, with 23 bases in between. CDR3 region: CASSLAGFRTPGLYGYTF. The CDR3 DNA reads as TGTGCCAGCAGCTTGGCCGGTTTTCGGACCCCCGGACTTTATGGCTACACCTTC. The whole variable domain, remainder taken from reference TRBV5-6 and TRBJ1-2, is DAGVTQSPTHLIKTRGQQVTLRCSPKSGHDTVSWYQQALGQGPQFIFQYYEEEERQRGNFPDRFSGHQFPNYSSELNVNALLLGDSALYLCASSLAGFRTPGLYGYTFGSGTRLTVV.

This chain joins TRBV3-1 (or the pseudogene TRBV3-2) and TRBJ1-2; no definite D call. V was cut by 1 base and J by 4 bases, with 16 bases left in between. The germline gives CDR1 LGHDT, CDR2 YNNKEL (reference sequence). This CDR3 is built from 16 residues. CDR3 amino acids: CASSQGVGRLAYGYTF. The CDR3 coding sequence is TGTGCCAGCAGCCAAGGGGTCGGCAGACTAGCCTATGGCTACACCTTC.

This rearrangement joins TRBV7-9 to TRBJ2-7; 7 bases line up with TRBD2. V gave up 1 base and J gave up 4 bases; unmatched junction bases: 4. CDR1 and CDR2 from the germline V gene are SEHNR and FQNEAQ (reference sequence). This CDR3 contains 14 residues. CDR3 in DNA: TGTGCCAGCAGCTTAGGACTAGCAGATTACGAGCAGTACTTC. This gives the protein CASSLGLADYEQYF. Full variable domain (remainder filled in from reference TRBV7-9 and TRBJ2-7): DTGVSQNPRHKITKRGQNVTFRCDPISEHNRLYWYRQTLGQGPEFLTYFQNEAQLEKSRLLSDRFSAERPKGSFSTLEIQRTEQGDSAMYLCASSLGLADYEQYFGPGTRLTVT.

The chain employs TRBV29-1 and TRBJ2-1; TRBD2 is a possible D gene (6 bases). The V end lost 5 bases, the J end lost 5 bases, and 13 bases lay between the germline ends. The germline CDR1 and CDR2 sequences are SQVTM and ANQGSEA. The CDR3 length is 13 residues. The CDR3 is CSVRSGSHNEQFF. CDR3 sequence (DNA): TGCAGCGTTCGTAGCGGATCTCACAATGAGCAGTTCTTC.

The chain employs TRBV6-5 and TRBJ2-1, with 9 bases lining up with TRBD2. Losses at the gene ends were 0 bases for V and 7 bases for J; bases not matched to a gene: 7. Germline V gene lookup returns CDR1 MNHEY and CDR2 SVGAGI. This CDR3 has 16 amino acids. The chain's CDR3 is CASSYSVAGGRNEQFF. The CDR3 DNA sequence: TGTGCCAGCAGTTACTCGGTGGCGGGGGGGCGGAATGAGCAGTTCTTC.

Turning to this clone: A read error may produce the germline difference seen at one junction end. The genes are TRBV7-7 and TRBJ2-1; D gene ambiguous. CDR3 length equals 13 residues. CDR1 is SSHAT and CDR2 is FNYEAQ in the germline V gene (reference sequence). CDR3 protein: CASSLGAPNEQFF. The CDR3 DNA reads as TGTGCTAGCAGCTTAGGAGCGCCTAATGAGCAGTTCTTC.

The genes are TRBV7-2 and TRBJ2-3; D might be TRBD2 (6 bases). V was shortened by 5 bases and J by 0 bases, with 12 bases between the two germline ends. The germline CDR1 and CDR2 sequences are SGHTA and FQGNSA. The CDR3 is 15 residues long. The CDR3 DNA reads as TGTGCCAGCAGCCGGGCCGGGACTAGCACAGATACGCAGTATTTT. This gives the protein CASSRAGTSTDTQYF.

Only one count was recorded for this clone. The chain links TRBV6-6 to TRBJ2-3, with 8 nucleotides matching TRBD2. This CDR3 has 16 amino acids. Losses at the gene ends were 4 bases for V and 0 bases for J; bases not matched to a gene: 6. Germline values: CDR1 MNHNY, CDR2 SVGAGI (reference sequence). The CDR3 spells CASSSSGGRSTDTQYF. The DNA for the CDR3 is TGTGCCAGCAGTTCCTCGGGGGGGCGAAGCACAGATACGCAGTATTTT.

This sequence joins TRBV7-9 and TRBJ1-2, with D maybe TRBD1 (5 bases). The V end lost 7 bases, the J end lost 8 bases, and 11 bases lay between the germline ends. The CDR3 contains 11 residues. Looked up from germline, CDR1 is SEHNR and CDR2 is FQNEAQ (reference sequence). The CDR3 nucleotides are TGTGCCAGCACAGGGAGCGTCGGCTACACCTTC. Translated: CASTGSVGYTF.

The chain couples TRBV7-2 to TRBJ2-5, with D perhaps matching TRBD2 (5 bases). Germline CDR1 and CDR2: SGHTA and FQGNSA. This CDR3 comprises 16 residues. The V end was cut by 0 bases, the J end by 5 bases, with 16 bases between. CDR3 coding DNA: TGTGCCAGCAGCTTAGCGTCTAGCCTGAGGAGGGAGACCCAGTACTTC. This sequence encodes CASSLASSLRRETQYF.

This clone has just one count. The chain has TRBV19 and TRBJ2-5, with D uncertain. Germline CDR1 LNHDA, CDR2 SQIVND (reference sequence). The CDR3 extends over 11 amino acids. Deletions cut 5 bases from V and 5 bases from J, with 6 bases between. The DNA for the CDR3 is TGTGCCAGTAGTTTCGGGGAGACCCAGTACTTC. Translation: CASSFGETQYF.

The chain has TRBV9 and TRBJ2-1; 7 bases fit TRBD1. Germline trimming cut 3 bases from V and 4 bases from J; bases unmatched to any gene: 7. The length of the CDR3 is 15 residues. Germline assignment: CDR1 SGDLS and CDR2 YYNGEE. This CDR3 is CASSAEGQTYNEQFF. The CDR3 DNA reads as TGTGCCAGCAGCGCCGAGGGACAGACGTACAATGAGCAGTTCTTC.

This rearrangement joins TRBV10-2 to TRBJ2-1, with a weak D call TRBD1 (7 bases). Trimming left V 9 bases short and J 8 bases short, with 17 bases between. Looked up from germline, CDR1 is WSHSY and CDR2 is SAAADI. This CDR3 spans 13 amino acids. The CDR3 DNA reads TGCGCCAGTGCAGGGGGGCGCGGCGATGAGCAGTTCTTC. Its translation is CASAGGRGDEQFF.

This chain links TRBV7-2 with TRBJ1-5; D uncertain. The CDR3 is 15 residues long. Trimming cost V 1 base and J 0 bases, with 7 bases left between them. The germline V gene encodes CDR1 SGHTA and CDR2 FQGNSA. CDR3: CASSLDPRSNQPQHF. In DNA, the CDR3 is TGTGCCAGCAGCTTAGATCCCCGTAGCAATCAGCCCCAGCATTTT.

V usage is TRBV28 and J usage is TRBJ1-1; D remains unclear. V lost 3 bases to trimming and J lost 0 bases, with 14 bases between them. The CDR3 sequence is 16 residues long. Germline CDR1 MDHEN, CDR2 SYDVKM. The CDR3 sequence is CASSFSSYLMNTEAFF. In DNA, the CDR3 is TGTGCCAGCAGTTTTTCTTCGTACTTAATGAACACTGAAGCTTTCTTT.

The genes are TRBV3-1 (or the pseudogene TRBV3-2) and TRBJ2-6; 12 bases fit TRBD1. Germline V gene data show CDR1 as LGHDT and CDR2 as YNNKEL (reference sequence). The CDR3 spans 21 residues. The ends lost 4 bases at V and 0 bases at J; junction bases unmatched: 13. The CDR3 loop is CASSPAGTGGFRYSGANVLTF. The CDR3 bases are TGTGCCAGCAGCCCCGCTGGGACAGGGGGCTTTCGGTACTCTGGGGCCAACGTCCTGACTTTC.